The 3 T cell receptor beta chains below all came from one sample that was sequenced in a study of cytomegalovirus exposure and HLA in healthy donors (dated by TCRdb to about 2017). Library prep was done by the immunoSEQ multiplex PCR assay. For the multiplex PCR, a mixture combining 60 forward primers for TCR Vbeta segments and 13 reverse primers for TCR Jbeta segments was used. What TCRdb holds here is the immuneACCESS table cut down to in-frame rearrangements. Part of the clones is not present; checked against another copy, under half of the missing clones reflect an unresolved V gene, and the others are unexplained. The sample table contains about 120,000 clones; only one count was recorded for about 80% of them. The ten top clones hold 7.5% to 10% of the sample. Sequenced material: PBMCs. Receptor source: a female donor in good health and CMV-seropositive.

CDR3 sequence reads: CASGWTGDNSPLHF. CDR3 DNA sequence: TGTGCCAGCGGTTGGACGGGGGATAATTCACCCCTCCACTTT. The chain has TRBV5-5 and TRBJ1-6; possibly TRBD1 for D (5 bases). Trimming left V 7 bases short and J 5 bases short, with 13 bases between. The germline CDR1 and CDR2 sequences are SGHKS and YYEKEE (reference sequence). The CDR3 is 14 residues long.

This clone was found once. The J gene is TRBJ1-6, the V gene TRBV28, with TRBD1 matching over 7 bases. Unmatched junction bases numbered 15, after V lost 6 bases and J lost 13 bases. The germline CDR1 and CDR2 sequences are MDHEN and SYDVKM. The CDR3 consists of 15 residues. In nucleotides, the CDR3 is TGTGCCAGCAGCTCGCCCGACAGGGTCGGCTCGCCCCTCCACTTT. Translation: CASSSPDRVGSPLHF.

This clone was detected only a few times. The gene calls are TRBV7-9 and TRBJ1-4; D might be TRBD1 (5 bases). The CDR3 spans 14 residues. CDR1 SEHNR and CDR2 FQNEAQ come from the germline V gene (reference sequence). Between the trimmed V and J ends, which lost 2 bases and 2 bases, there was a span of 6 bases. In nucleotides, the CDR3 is TGTGCCAGCAGCTTACGGGGGACTAATGAAAAACTGTTTTTT. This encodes CASSLRGTNEKLFF.